The 22 T cell receptor beta chains listed next were all sequenced from one sample in a study of blood T cell repertoires in COVID-19. Data came from immunoSEQ multiplex PCR; TCRdb stores just in-frame clones and leaves some out. This sample carries more than 300,000 clones, 70% to 90% of them seen once, and the ten largest clones take less than 2.5%. The sequencing input was PBMCs or T cells enriched from blood (not recorded which). The receptor source for this set is a man aged 35 to 55 in a cohort exposed to, infected with or recovered from COVID-19 (not recorded which).

The chain couples TRBV18 to TRBJ1-2, with D perhaps matching TRBD1 (5 bases). The V gene lost 5 bases and the J gene lost 4 bases, with 23 bases spanning the gap. Germline-derived CDR1 and CDR2 are KGHSH and LQKENI. The CDR3 covers 17 residues. In DNA form, the CDR3 reads TGTGCCAGCTCAACGGAAGGGCCCCCTCATACAGGCTATGGCTACACCTTC. It translates to CASSTEGPPHTGYGYTF.

This clone showed up just a few times. This chain connects TRBV25-1 to TRBJ1-1, with D hard to call. CDR1 and CDR2 (germline): MGHDK, SYGVNS. The V gene lost 3 bases and the J gene lost 0 bases, with 8 bases spanning the gap. CDR3 length: 14 amino acids. The CDR3, as DNA: TGTGCCAGCAGTGAGTACACACTGAACACTGAAGCTTTCTTT. This gives the protein CASSEYTLNTEAFF.

This clone was seen only a few times. V and J are TRBV5-1 and TRBJ1-1; D ambiguous. Germline-derived CDR1 and CDR2 are SGHRS and YFSETQ. This CDR3 spans 14 amino acids. V was pared by 3 bases and J by 4 bases, with 13 bases between. CDR3 DNA: TGCGCCAGCAGCTCGGACTTGGTAGGCACTGAAGCTTTCTTT. Translated, it gives CASSSDLVGTEAFF.

This clone was found a few times. CDR3: CASSQRTSGPYEQYF. CDR3 sequence (DNA): TGTGCCAGCAGCCAACGGACTAGCGGACCCTACGAGCAGTACTTC. The V call is TRBV4-2, the J call TRBJ2-7; 10 bases line up with TRBD2. The germline V gene has CDR1 LGHNA and CDR2 YNFKEQ. CDR3 length: 15 residues. The J segment lost 2 bases and the V segment lost 2 bases, leaving 3 bases of the junction unmatched.

The chain carries TRBV10-3 and TRBJ2-1; the match to TRBD2 covers 8 bases. This CDR3 comprises 16 residues. Germline lookup yields CDR1 ENHRY and CDR2 SYGVKD. With 4 bases clipped from V and 6 bases from J, the junction kept 11 bases outside the gene matches. The CDR3: CAISAVSGSVPNEQFF. As DNA, the CDR3 is TGTGCCATCAGTGCTGTCAGCGGGAGTGTCCCCAATGAGCAGTTCTTC.

This chain links TRBV10-3 with TRBJ2-5, with TRBD1 matching 7 bases. The length of the CDR3 is 15 residues. Trimming cost V 0 bases and J 4 bases; bases outside gene matches: 5. From germline, CDR1 is ENHRY and CDR2 SYGVKD. The CDR3: CAISESGQRTETQYF. CDR3 DNA sequence: TGTGCCATCAGTGAGTCGGGACAGAGGACAGAGACCCAGTACTTC.

This chain joins TRBV6-5 and TRBJ1-2; 10 positions match TRBD1. The CDR3 spans 14 residues. Germline V gives CDR1 MNHEY, CDR2 SVGAGI. After removal of 6 bases from V and 8 bases from J, the junction contained 9 bases not matched to a gene. CDR3 nucleotide sequence: TGTGCCAGCAGCCCGGGACAGGGGTTGTGGGGCTACACCTTC. Protein sequence: CASSPGQGLWGYTF.

The genes are TRBV2 and TRBJ2-5, with D perhaps matching TRBD1 (5 bases). V was pared by 7 bases and J by 4 bases, with 13 bases between. Germline V gives CDR1 SNHLY, CDR2 FYNNEI. The length of the CDR3 is 13 residues. The CDR3 DNA is TGTGCCAGCACCCGACAGACCGCAGAGACCCAGTACTTC. Its protein is CASTRQTAETQYF.

The chain has TRBV6-4 and TRBJ2-3, with 12 bases identical to TRBD2. Germline values: CDR1 MRHNA, CDR2 SNTAGT. J lost 0 bases, V lost 4 bases, and 2 bases had no gene match. This CDR3 comprises 16 residues. The CDR3 coding sequence is TGTGCCAGCAGTGCCGGGACTAGCGGGAGCACAGATACGCAGTATTTT. Translating gives CASSAGTSGSTDTQYF.

The chain combines TRBV29-1 with TRBJ1-3, with 10 bases identical to TRBD1. V trimming: 6 bases; J trimming: 0 bases; junction bases outside the gene matches: 8. Per the germline V gene, CDR1 is SQVTM and CDR2 is ANQGSEA. This CDR3 spans 16 amino acids. The CDR3: CSVNRRTGGSGNTIYF. CDR3 sequence (DNA): TGCAGCGTAAATCGCCGGACAGGGGGCTCTGGAAACACCATATATTTT.

The chain couples TRBV5-1 to TRBJ1-2, with 11 bases aligning to TRBD1. This CDR3 is 21 amino acids long. Germline V CDR1 and CDR2: SGHRS, YFSETQ. V trimming: 0 bases; J trimming: 4 bases; junction bases outside the gene matches: 20. In DNA, the CDR3 is TGCGCCAGCAGCTTGGTTTCCAGGTTGAAGGACAGGGGGCGAGTCCGCTATGGCTACACCTTC. Protein sequence: CASSLVSRLKDRGRVRYGYTF.

The gene calls are TRBV18 and TRBJ1-2; no firm D call. Looked up from germline, CDR1 is KGHSH and CDR2 is LQKENI. V was clipped by 0 bases and J by 8 bases, with 7 bases between them. This CDR3 comprises 12 residues. CDR3 in DNA: TGTGCCAGCTCACCACCAGAGGGAGGCTACACCTTC. It specifies CASSPPEGGYTF.

Only one count was recorded for this clone. The CDR3 sequence: CASSPTGQGAGGSPLHF. CDR3 DNA sequence: TGTGCCAGCAGCCCCACCGGACAGGGGGCAGGCGGGTCACCCCTCCACTTT. This chain uses TRBV4-2 with TRBJ1-6, with 11 bases aligning to TRBD1. The CDR3 has 17 residues. Germline V gene sequence: CDR1 LGHNA, CDR2 YNFKEQ. V lost 4 bases and J lost 10; bases outside the gene matches: 12.

The genes are TRBV5-1 and TRBJ2-1; TRBD2 agrees at 10 bases. The CDR3 contains 15 residues. J lost 8 bases, V lost 0 bases, and 5 bases had no gene match. Germline V lookup: CDR1 SGHRS, CDR2 YFSETQ. The CDR3 nucleotides are TGCGCCAGCAGCTTGGTGGCTAGCGGGAGCGATGAGCAGTTCTTC. This gives the protein CASSLVASGSDEQFF.

The chain carries TRBV11-2 and TRBJ2-1; 7 positions agree with TRBD1. Germline CDR1 SGHAT, CDR2 FQNNGV. J was trimmed by 15 bases and V by 2 bases; bases with no gene match: 13. The CDR3 is 14 amino acids. CDR3 sequence (DNA): TGTGCCAGCAGCTTATGGCGGACATGGAGACAGGGGTTCTTC. Protein product: CASSLWRTWRQGFF.

The V call is TRBV18, the J call TRBJ2-1; D is possibly TRBD2 (6 bases). The V end was cut by 3 bases, the J end by 5 bases, with 11 bases between. The CDR3 consists of 14 residues. Germline values: CDR1 KGHSH, CDR2 LQKENI. Here the CDR3 reads CASSPQRADNEQFF. DNA for the CDR3: TGTGCCAGCTCACCCCAGCGGGCGGACAATGAGCAGTTCTTC. Using reference TRBV18 and TRBJ2-1 for the parts outside the CDR3, the full variable domain is NAGVMQNPRHLVRRRGQEARLRCSPMKGHSHVYWYRQLPEEGLKFMVYLQKENIIDESGMPKERFSAEFPKEGPSILRIQQVVRGDSAAYFCASSPQRADNEQFFGPGTRLTVL.

As concerns this clone: A much larger clone lies one base from this, so it may be a read error. The sample carries other DNA sequences with the same CDR3. The chain carries TRBV27 and TRBJ2-1; the match to TRBD2 covers 12 bases. J gave up 1 base and V 5 bases, and 0 bases lay outside the gene matches. The CDR3 runs to 15 residues. Per the germline V gene, CDR1 is MNHEY and CDR2 is SMNVEV (reference sequence). DNA of the CDR3: TGTGCCAGCAGTCTAGCGGGAGGGTCCTACAATGAGCAGTTCTTC. Translated: CASSLAGGSYNEQFF.

This chain links TRBV5-1 with TRBJ2-2; tentatively, D is TRBD2 (6 bases). V lost 4 bases and J lost 3, with 22 bases in between. Germline values: CDR1 SGHRS, CDR2 YFSETQ. The CDR3 loop spans 18 amino acids. DNA of the CDR3: TGCGCCAGCAGCGGGGACTCCAAAAAGAAAATCGACACCGGGGAGCTGTTTTTT. This codes for CASSGDSKKKIDTGELFF.

This clone was seen just once. The rearrangement links TRBV5-1 to TRBJ1-4; 9 bases line up with TRBD1. V gave up 3 bases and J gave up 7 bases; unmatched junction bases: 7. This CDR3 comprises 15 residues. Germline V lookup: CDR1 SGHRS, CDR2 YFSETQ. The CDR3 here is CASSSQTGGSEKLFF. In nucleotides, the CDR3 is TGCGCCAGCAGCTCGCAGACAGGGGGGAGTGAAAAACTGTTTTTT.

The chain uses TRBV9 and TRBJ2-3, with TRBD2 matching 7 bases. Losses at the gene ends were 1 base for V and 3 bases for J; bases not matched to a gene: 8. The CDR3 is made up of 16 amino acids. CDR1 SGDLS and CDR2 YYNGEE come from the germline V gene. This CDR3 reads CASSVLMGGPTDTQYF. CDR3 DNA: TGTGCCAGCAGCGTACTTATGGGAGGGCCGACAGATACGCAGTATTTT. The full variable domain, completed using reference TRBV9 and TRBJ2-3, is DSGVTQTPKHLITATGQRVTLRCSPRSGDLSVYWYQQSLDQGLQFLIQYYNGEERAKGNILERFSAQQFPDLHSELNLSSLELGDSALYFCASSVLMGGPTDTQYFGPGTRLTVL.

The V gene is TRBV6-5, the J gene TRBJ1-5; 7 bases agree with TRBD1. CDR3 size: 14 residues. The germline gives CDR1 MNHEY, CDR2 SVGAGI. V shed 5 bases and J 7 bases; nucleotides not matched to a gene: 8. The CDR3 sequence: CASSLEQGRQPQHF. CDR3 bases: TGTGCCAGCAGTCTGGAACAGGGGCGACAGCCCCAGCATTTT.

The chain combines TRBV7-2 with TRBJ2-7; D is ambiguous. V was pared by 4 bases and J by 4 bases, with 11 bases between. CDR3 length equals 13 residues. Per germline, CDR1 SGHTA and CDR2 FQGNSA. CDR3: CASSWSGSYEQYF. As DNA, the CDR3 is TGTGCCAGCAGCTGGTCCGGGTCATACGAGCAGTACTTC.